This passage covers 26 T cell receptor beta chains from one sample sequenced in a study of blood T cell repertoires in COVID-19. TCRdb's copy holds only in-frame clones and misses some; the assay was immunoSEQ multiplex PCR. In the table there are 280,000 or so clones, 90% of which are singletons. Sequenced sample: PBMCs or T cells enriched from blood (not recorded which). The receptors were sampled from a young woman with acute COVID-19.

CDR3 in DNA: TGTGCCAGCACACCAAGAAAGGGACTAGCTTCTCTCGATGAGCAGTTCTTC. Translated, it gives CASTPRKGLASLDEQFF. The V gene is TRBV11-2, the J gene TRBJ2-1; 9 bases fit TRBD2. J gave up 8 bases and V 7 bases, and 18 bases lay outside the gene matches. The CDR3 is 17 residues long. Germline CDR1 is SGHAT and CDR2 is FQNNGV. Combining the CDR3 with reference TRBV11-2 and TRBJ2-1 gives the whole variable domain EAGVAQSPRYKIIEKRQSVAFWCNPISGHATLYWYQQILGQGPKLLIQFQNNGVVDDSQLPKDRFSAERLKGVDSTLKIQPAKLEDSAVYLCASTPRKGLASLDEQFFGPGTRLTVL.

The chain has TRBV4-2 and TRBJ1-2; D is possibly TRBD1 (5 bases). Germline V lookup: CDR1 LGHNA, CDR2 YNFKEQ. The CDR3 contains 18 residues. V was trimmed by 0 bases and J by 4 bases, leaving 21 bases between them. For the CDR3, the DNA is TGTGCCAGCAGCCAAGATTCGTTGTTCTCAGGGACTGGCTATGGCTACACCTTC. The encoded protein is CASSQDSLFSGTGYGYTF.

The J gene is TRBJ1-1, the V gene TRBV7-9, with TRBD1 identical over 9 bases. Germline values: CDR1 SEHNR, CDR2 FQNEAQ (reference sequence). The CDR3 is 15 amino acids. The J segment lost 6 bases and the V segment lost 4 bases, leaving 9 bases of the junction unmatched. The DNA for the CDR3 is TGTGCCAGCAGCTCCCGGGACAGGGTTGTATCTGAAGCTTTCTTT. This codes for CASSSRDRVVSEAFF.

This chain connects TRBV11-3 to TRBJ2-1; 13 bases line up with TRBD2. The CDR3 runs to 18 residues. Germline lookup yields CDR1 SGHNT and CDR2 YENEEA. V trimming: 3 bases; J trimming: 0 bases; junction bases outside the gene matches: 5. CDR3 protein: CASSLGLAGWSSYNEQFF. For the CDR3, the DNA is TGTGCCAGCAGCTTGGGACTAGCGGGATGGAGCTCCTACAATGAGCAGTTCTTC.

The J gene is TRBJ2-7, the V gene TRBV28, with TRBD2 matching over 8 bases. The CDR3 consists of 13 residues. With 8 bases clipped from V and 3 bases from J, the junction kept 6 bases outside the gene matches. Germline-derived CDR1 and CDR2 are MDHEN and SYDVKM. The CDR3: CASHVAGNYEQYF. Written as DNA, the CDR3 is TGTGCCAGCCACGTAGCGGGAAACTACGAGCAGTACTTC.

The CDR3 coding sequence is TGTGCCAGTAGTCCCGACAGGGGGCTTGCCAATGAGCAGTTCTTC. It translates to CASSPDRGLANEQFF. The V gene is TRBV19, the J gene TRBJ2-1; 10 positions match TRBD1. Germline values: CDR1 LNHDA, CDR2 SQIVND (reference sequence). The CDR3 is 15 amino acids. Losses at the gene ends were 5 bases for V and 6 bases for J; bases not matched to a gene: 7.

This clone was picked up one time. The rearrangement uses TRBV7-9 and TRBJ1-1; 11 positions agree with TRBD1. The CDR3 runs 16 residues. The V gene's germline CDR1 is SEHNR and CDR2 FQNEAQ (reference sequence). J was trimmed by 0 bases and V by 3 bases; bases with no gene match: 3. CDR3 DNA sequence: TGTGCCAGCAGCTTGGCGGGACAGGGGGTGAACACTGAAGCTTTCTTT. Its translation is CASSLAGQGVNTEAFF.

The chain recombines TRBV9 with TRBJ1-1, with 11 bases identical to TRBD1. The J segment lost 4 bases and the V segment lost 4 bases, leaving 6 bases of the junction unmatched. The CDR3 is made up of 15 amino acids. Germline lookup yields CDR1 SGDLS and CDR2 YYNGEE. CDR3 nucleotides: TGTGCCAGCAGCCCACCGGGGACAGGGGGCACTGAAGCTTTCTTT. Amino acids: CASSPPGTGGTEAFF.

This chain joins TRBV2 and TRBJ1-1; D remains unclear. Germline lookup yields CDR1 SNHLY and CDR2 FYNNEI. Trimming removed 7 bases from V and 5 bases from J, with 20 bases in between. The CDR3 has 15 residues. The CDR3 sequence is CASTKGSAGETEAFF. DNA for the CDR3: TGTGCCAGCACCAAAGGCAGTGCCGGGGAGACTGAAGCTTTCTTT.

This chain joins TRBV12-3 or TRBV12-4 and TRBJ2-2, with D perhaps TRBD2 (5 bases). The CDR3 runs 13 residues. Trimming shortened V by 3 bases and J by 6 bases, and 8 bases separated the two germline ends. CDR3 residues: CASSLVRAGELFF. Here the CDR3 DNA reads TGTGCCAGCAGTTTGGTGAGGGCCGGGGAGCTGTTTTTT.

This chain links TRBV30 with TRBJ1-1, with D possibly matching TRBD1 (5 bases). CDR3 length equals 14 residues. V lost 0 bases and J lost 6, with 14 bases in between. CDR1 GTSNPN and CDR2 SVGIG come from the germline V gene (reference sequence). CDR3 DNA: TGTGCCTGGAGTGTCGGGTCAGGGAGGCCTGAAGCTTTCTTT. It yields the protein CAWSVGSGRPEAFF.

The rearrangement links TRBV6-5 to TRBJ2-1; D is possibly TRBD1 (6 bases). V was cut by 0 bases and J by 6 bases, with 12 bases left in between. Germline CDR1 MNHEY, CDR2 SVGAGI. This CDR3 is 15 amino acids long. The CDR3 protein is CASSYSGTLTNEQFF. CDR3 nucleotide sequence: TGTGCCAGCAGTTACTCGGGGACACTCACCAATGAGCAGTTCTTC.

A single count supports this clone. The chain is built from TRBV7-7 and TRBJ2-2, with 8 nucleotides matching TRBD2. The V gene end was trimmed by 5 bases and the J gene end by 4 bases; junction bases not matched to a gene: 0. CDR1 SSHAT and CDR2 FNYEAQ come from the germline V gene (reference sequence). CDR3 length: 13 amino acids. The CDR3 loop reads CASSGTSTGELFF. The DNA for the CDR3 is TGTGCCAGCAGCGGGACTAGCACCGGGGAGCTGTTTTTT.

DNA of the CDR3: TGTGCAAGTCGCTTATACCCGACAGGGAGCAATCAGCCCCAGCATTTT. This encodes CASRLYPTGSNQPQHF. The rearrangement joins TRBV12-2 to TRBJ1-5; the DNA was not used to check the table's D call, TRBD1. TRBV12-2 represents a pseudogene. CDR3 length equals 16 residues.

The chain combines TRBV5-1 with TRBJ2-5; D call uncertain. Trimming left V 4 bases short and J 2 bases short, with 9 bases between. The CDR3 covers 13 residues. Looked up from germline, CDR1 is SGHRS and CDR2 is YFSETQ. The CDR3: CASSESKQETQYF. CDR3 nucleotides: TGCGCCAGCAGCGAGAGTAAACAAGAGACCCAGTACTTC.

CDR3 loop: CASSQDLAGAVYNEQFF. CDR3 DNA: TGCGCCAGCAGCCAAGATCTAGCGGGGGCGGTATACAATGAGCAGTTCTTC. The J gene is TRBJ2-1, the V gene TRBV4-3, with 10 positions matching TRBD2. CDR1 is LGHNA, CDR2 YSLEER, per germline. V was pared by 0 bases and J by 4 bases, with 6 bases of the junction left unmatched. The CDR3 consists of 17 residues.

The V gene is TRBV19, the J gene TRBJ1-1, with TRBD1 identical over 8 bases. CDR3 size: 16 residues. V lost 1 base and J lost 5; bases outside the gene matches: 9. Germline CDR1 LNHDA, CDR2 SQIVND (reference sequence). The CDR3 loop is CASSIAGTGRQTEAFF. DNA for the CDR3: TGTGCCAGTAGTATAGCCGGGACAGGTCGACAAACTGAAGCTTTCTTT.

The chain employs TRBV27 and TRBJ2-6; 7 bases are a match to TRBD2. V lost 6 bases to trimming and J lost 0 bases; unmatched junction nucleotides: 5. This CDR3 is 16 amino acids long. Germline assignment: CDR1 MNHEY and CDR2 SMNVEV (reference sequence). CDR3 DNA: TGTGCCAGCAGGACGGCGGGGGTCTCTGGGGCCAACGTCCTGACTTTC. Residues: CASRTAGVSGANVLTF.

The chain is built from TRBV5-6 and TRBJ1-2; D gene unclear. The CDR3 runs to 13 residues. V lost 4 bases, J lost 4 bases, and 11 bases lay in between. Germline CDR1 SGHDT, CDR2 YYEEEE. The CDR3 here is CASSPRQSYGYTF. The CDR3 DNA reads as TGTGCCAGCAGCCCCCGACAAAGCTATGGCTACACCTTC.

The rearrangement uses TRBV7-8 and TRBJ2-7, with TRBD2 matching over 13 bases. Germline V gives CDR1 SGHVS, CDR2 FQNEAQ. CDR3 size: 16 residues. Trimming at V came to 5 bases and at J to 3 bases, leaving 7 bases not matched to a gene. The CDR3 here is CASSQALAGGNYEQYF. The DNA of the CDR3 is TGTGCCAGCAGCCAAGCACTAGCGGGAGGGAACTACGAGCAGTACTTC.

The chain employs TRBV7-7 and TRBJ2-3; D is perhaps TRBD2 (5 bases). The CDR3 consists of 15 residues. Trimming stripped 3 bases from V and 2 bases from J, with 12 bases between. Germline CDR1 reads SSHAT; CDR2 reads FNYEAQ (reference sequence). The DNA of the CDR3 is TGTGCCAGCAGCTTGGGAACGGGATCCACAGATACGCAGTATTTT. Translating gives CASSLGTGSTDTQYF.

The chain joins TRBV18 to TRBJ2-6; D is perhaps TRBD1 (6 bases). V lost 4 bases and J lost 2, with 18 bases in between. Looked up from germline, CDR1 is KGHSH and CDR2 is LQKENI. The CDR3 loop spans 18 amino acids. CDR3 loop: CASSHPGAKFTGANVLTF. For the CDR3, the DNA is TGTGCCAGCTCACATCCAGGGGCGAAGTTTACTGGGGCCAACGTCCTGACTTTC.

The chain is built from TRBV18 and TRBJ2-3, with D hard to call. Germline CDR1 and CDR2: KGHSH and LQKENI. The CDR3 spans 14 residues. The V and J ends lost 2 bases and 0 bases respectively, with 6 bases between them. DNA of the CDR3: TGTGCCAGCTCACCATCCGTGAGCACAGATACGCAGTATTTT. Its translation is CASSPSVSTDTQYF.

Here the CDR3 DNA reads TGCGCCAGCCATTCCGGAGAGACCCAGTACTTC. Amino acids: CASHSGETQYF. The chain has TRBV5-1 and TRBJ2-5; no clear D. Germline V gives CDR1 SGHRS, CDR2 YFSETQ. The CDR3 covers 11 residues. With 7 bases removed from V and 4 bases from J, the gap between germline ends came to 8 bases. Based on the CDR3 plus reference TRBV5-1 and TRBJ2-5, the full variable domain is KAGVTQTPRYLIKTRGQQVTLSCSPISGHRSVSWYQQTPGQGLQFLFEYFSETQRNKGNFPGRFSGRQFSNSRSEMNVSTLELGDSALYLCASHSGETQYFGPGTRLLVL.

The chain recombines TRBV11-2 with TRBJ1-6; 7 bases fit TRBD1. V was clipped by 5 bases and J by 7 bases; unmatched bases: 11. This CDR3 has 16 amino acids. CDR1 SGHAT and CDR2 FQNNGV come from the germline V gene. This CDR3 is CASSPLGQEKNSPLHF. CDR3 sequence (DNA): TGTGCCAGCAGCCCATTAGGACAGGAGAAAAATTCACCCCTCCACTTT.

The J gene is TRBJ2-1, the V gene TRBV11-2; 8 bases line up with TRBD2. This CDR3 spans 15 amino acids. The V segment lost 1 base and the J segment 4 bases; nucleotides outside the gene matches: 3. Per the germline V gene, CDR1 is SGHAT and CDR2 is FQNNGV. The CDR3 coding sequence is TGTGCCAGCAGCTTAGCGGGGGGGACTTACAATGAGCAGTTCTTC. Its translation is CASSLAGGTYNEQFF.